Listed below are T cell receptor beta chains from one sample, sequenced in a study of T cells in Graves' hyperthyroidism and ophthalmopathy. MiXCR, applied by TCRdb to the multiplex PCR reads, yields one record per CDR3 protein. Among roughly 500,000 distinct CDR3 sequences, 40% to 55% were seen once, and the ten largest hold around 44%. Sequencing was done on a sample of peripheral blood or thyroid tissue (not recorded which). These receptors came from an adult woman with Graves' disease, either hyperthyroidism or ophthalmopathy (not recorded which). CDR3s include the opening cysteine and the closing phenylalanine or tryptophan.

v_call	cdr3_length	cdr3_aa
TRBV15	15	CATSSPAGPPYEQYF
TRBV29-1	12	CSVDEGGETQYF
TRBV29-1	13	CSAIFQVGTEAFF
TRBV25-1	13	CASRDTGANVLTF
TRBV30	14	CAWSVGRGGSPLHF
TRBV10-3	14	CATGGGQGYQPQHF
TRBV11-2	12	CDSRSGTGVAFF
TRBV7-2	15	CASSQTIGSSYEQYF
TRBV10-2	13	CASKDGNHSPLHF
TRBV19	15	CASSITGASNQPQHF
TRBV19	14	CASSTGTGGAEAFF
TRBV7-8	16	CASSLDPLGGLTYAFF
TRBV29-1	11	CSVELGSEQYF
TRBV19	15	CASSARQGYTGELFF